This T cell receptor (beta chain) was sequenced in a study of blood T cell repertoires in COVID-19. Study at large: Sites across the United States, Italy and Spain contributed samples from acute and convalescent COVID-19.

Under the authors' procedure: Amplified reference gene primers provided the basis for estimating nucleated cell counts. Libraries were prepared by immunoSEQ multiplex PCR; TCRdb keeps only in-frame clonotypes and omits some of them. V, J and clone size were drawn from that table, and D and trimming were deduced from the DNA. The sample gives roughly 140,000 clones, roughly four fifths of which show up once; 5.5% to 8% is in the top ten. This CDR3 has 14 residues. CDR1 is SGHAT, CDR2 FQNNGV, per germline. V dropped 5 bases and J dropped 6; count of bases not matched to a gene: 5. This TCR derives from a human donor in a cohort sampled during active COVID-19. V and J are TRBV11-2 and TRBJ1-2; 11 positions agree with TRBD1. The sample consisted of peripheral blood. CDR3 in amino acids: CASSQRTGGHGYTF. The CDR3 nucleotides read TGTGCCAGCAGCCAAAGGACAGGGGGCCATGGCTACACCTTC.